This TCR beta chain was recovered during a study of post-analysis software for immune sequencing data (dated by TCRdb to between 2015 and 2016). At the level of the whole study: Disease courses on record covered relapsing-remitting, secondary progressive and progressive-relapsing multiple sclerosis, though some patients had no subtype annotation. The patient repertoires were compared against 11 previously published healthy control repertoires obtained from donors aged roughly 6 to 28 years. A subset of samples was prepared in parallel using single-end sample barcoding, then pooled and co-amplified after Illumina adapter ligation.

The method behind the library was PCR. Sequencing used an Illumina HiSeq 2500. To reduce PCR and sequencing biases, unique molecular identifiers were incorporated into the TCR beta cDNA libraries. Every 1 to 10 million input T cells yielded approximately 500,000 cDNA molecules, meaning each molecule approximated one T cell. The same protocol used for the earlier healthy control dataset was applied to prepare and sequence the patient libraries. Samples belonging to the same batch were prepared together, multiplexed and sequenced on a shared HiSeq lane. The authors' pipeline ran thus. MIGEC was used to process the raw barcoded reads, and molecular identifier groups with only a single read were discarded before consensus assembly and CDR3 extraction. VDJtools was used for post-analysis of the clonotype tables, with diversity normalized by down-sampling every dataset to the smallest sample size. In repertoire overlap clustering, CDR3 amino acid sequences, but not nucleotide sequences, were matched to correct batch-related cross-sample contamination. The public reads were run again by TCRdb, first through fastp at Q25 and then through MiXCR, and only productive beta chains were kept. CDR3 protein sequences are deduplicated, and each keeps its most common genes and DNA. The V and J calls and clone size come from TCRdb's table, not from the authors' own analysis. The sample table lists over 150,000 distinct CDR3 sequences, about 29% of them with a count of one. The top ten clonotypes cover approximately 1.5% of the sample.

As for this clonotype: Its antigen remains unidentified. No clone much larger than this one lies a single base away; base qualities are absent.

Study-wide conclusions, independent of this receptor: The control group was slightly older than the multiple sclerosis patient group. Direct clustering with F measure showed strong co-clustering of samples prepared in the same batch, prompting a batch-effect correction. Normalized Chao1 diversity was significantly lower in multiple sclerosis patients than controls, suggesting substantial peripheral T-cell clonal expansion.

TCR beta repertoires were profiled from peripheral blood of under 15 young patients with multiple sclerosis to demonstrate the VDJtools post-analysis software. The multiple sclerosis patients were children and adolescents between roughly 6 and 16 years of age. The TCR comes from a girl between 10 and 17 years old with multiple sclerosis. The material sequenced was blood.

DNA sequence: TGTGCCAGCAGTGACTGGCGGGAGGGGAATGAGCAGTTCTTC. Its protein product is CASSDWREGNEQFF. This sequence uses TRBV6-4 and TRBJ2-1; a stretch of 9 junction bases matches TRBD2. Including the terminal cysteine and phenylalanine, the CDR3 comprises 14 residues. The entry retains the CDR3 DNA only, 42 bases that are in frame from base 1. Clipping removes 1 base from V and 7 bases from J, with 2 as the unmatched junction base count. CDR1 and CDR2 are drawn from the germline V gene: MRHNA, SNTAGT.